The 32 T cell receptor beta chains below all came from one sample that was sequenced in a study of blood T cells in healthy people across ages. For the second PCR, which ran for 7 to 11 cycles, a sample-barcoded 5' primer and a J-beta primer mix were used. TCRdb re-called the 5' RACE reads through MiXCR, storing one row per CDR3 protein. The sample contains roughly 1.7 million distinct CDR3 sequences, 30% to 35% of which appear only once. The sequencing sample was made of blood. These receptors were obtained from a woman younger than 45 in good health.

There are a few counts of this clonotype. The genes are TRBV27 and TRBJ2-7; 12 bases agree with TRBD2. Germline CDR1 and CDR2: MNHEY and SMNVEV (reference sequence). CDR3 size: 15 residues. J gave up 6 bases and V 6 bases, and 9 bases lay outside the gene matches. In DNA, the CDR3 is TGTGCCAGCAGCCCCTCCAGGGGACTAGCGGGCGAGCAGTACTTC. Protein: CASSPSRGLAGEQYF.

The V call is TRBV29-1, the J call TRBJ1-2, with D perhaps matching TRBD1 (5 bases). V lost 6 bases, J lost 1 base, and 9 bases lay in between. This CDR3 contains 12 residues. Germline CDR1 SQVTM, CDR2 ANQGSEA. The CDR3 region is CSVGTVNYGYTF. CDR3 in DNA: TGCAGCGTAGGGACGGTTAACTATGGCTACACCTTC.

This rearrangement joins TRBV7-3 to TRBJ2-2, with 9 bases lining up with TRBD1. The junction had 8 bases not matched to a gene; V was cut back by 0 bases and J by 3 bases. From germline, CDR1 is SGHTA and CDR2 FQGTGA. The CDR3 is made up of 18 amino acids. The CDR3 is CASSLTPPGQGDTGELFF. In DNA, the CDR3 is TGTGCCAGCAGCTTAACTCCCCCGGGACAGGGAGACACCGGGGAGCTGTTTTTT.

The V gene is TRBV20-1, the J gene TRBJ2-7; a possible D gene is TRBD1 (5 bases). The end of the DNA fits TRBJ2-5 better, so the J call may be wrong. Germline-derived CDR1 and CDR2 are DFQATT and SNEGSKA (reference sequence). The CDR3 loop spans 13 amino acids. In nucleotides, the CDR3 is TGCAGTGCTCCTCGGACATTAAAAGAGACCCAGTACTTC. It is translated as CSAPRTLKETQYF.

V usage is TRBV7-6 and J usage is TRBJ2-2; weak D call: TRBD2 (5 bases). CDR3 size: 12 residues. Between the trimmed V and J ends, which lost 5 bases and 7 bases, there was a span of 8 bases. CDR1 and CDR2 from the germline V gene are SGHVS and FNYEAQ. The CDR3 loop is CASSEGHGELFF. In nucleotides, the CDR3 is TGTGCCAGCAGCGAGGGCCACGGGGAGCTGTTTTTT.

This sequence joins TRBV6-1 and TRBJ2-5; D not resolved. The J call is in doubt because the DNA end fits TRBJ2-7 better. Germline assignment: CDR1 MNHNS and CDR2 SASEGT. This CDR3 is 14 amino acids long. In nucleotides, the CDR3 is TGTGCCAGCAGTGAAGGGAGCCGGGCCTCCGAGCAGTACTTC. Amino acid sequence: CASSEGSRASEQYF.

This clonotype was found a few times. The rearrangement uses TRBV6-1 and TRBJ2-5; TRBD1 might be the D (5 bases). Trimming stripped 3 bases from V and 7 bases from J, with 12 bases between. Germline lookup yields CDR1 MNHNS and CDR2 SASEGT. The CDR3 runs 13 residues. CDR3 sequence (DNA): TGTGCCAGCAGTGAGTGGGGCGGCGGGACCCAGTACTTC. The encoded protein is CASSEWGGGTQYF.

This chain connects TRBV18 to TRBJ1-1; D unclear. V shed 3 bases and J shed 0 bases, with 11 bases lying between them. The germline gives CDR1 KGHSH, CDR2 LQKENI. CDR3 length: 15 residues. CDR3 in amino acids: CASSPRPTMNTEAFF. CDR3 DNA sequence: TGTGCCAGCTCACCCCGGCCGACAATGAACACTGAAGCTTTCTTT.

The V gene is TRBV24-1, the J gene TRBJ2-1, with D possibly TRBD2 on 6 matching bases. Looked up from germline, CDR1 is KGHDR and CDR2 is SFDVKD. CDR3 size: 13 residues. Trimming took 2 bases from V and 10 from J, leaving 11 bases between them. This chain's CDR3 is CATSDWEEQEQFF. In DNA, the CDR3 is TGTGCCACCAGTGATTGGGAGGAACAGGAGCAGTTCTTC.

The V call is TRBV7-9, the J call TRBJ2-3; D might be TRBD2 (5 bases). Germline CDR1 is SEHNR and CDR2 is FQNEAQ (reference sequence). Deletions cut 6 bases from V and 6 bases from J, with 16 bases between. CDR3 size: 14 residues. CDR3 region: CASSLYGGWDTQYF. In nucleotides, the CDR3 is TGTGCCAGCAGTTTGTACGGCGGGTGGGATACGCAGTATTTT.

A few counts support this clonotype. The chain links TRBV28 to TRBJ2-2; D gene unclear. The V gene lost 5 bases and the J gene lost 6 bases, with 19 bases spanning the gap. The germline V gene encodes CDR1 MDHEN and CDR2 SYDVKM. The CDR3 runs to 16 residues. CDR3 sequence: CASSPSGGSPAGELFF. The CDR3 DNA reads as TGTGCCAGCAGTCCCTCGGGTGGATCCCCAGCCGGGGAGCTGTTTTTT.

The gene calls are TRBV3-1 and TRBJ2-5; the D is unclear. The CDR3 covers 14 residues. The V gene's germline CDR1 is LGHDT and CDR2 YNNKEL (reference sequence). The V end was cut by 4 bases, the J end by 5 bases, with 14 bases between. CDR3 in amino acids: CASSPRKGMETQYF. CDR3 coding DNA: TGTGCCAGCAGCCCGAGAAAGGGTATGGAGACCCAGTACTTC.

V is TRBV5-1 and J is TRBJ2-1; 8 nucleotides agree with TRBD2. Germline V gene data show CDR1 as SGHRS and CDR2 as YFSETQ. The CDR3 spans 16 residues. With 0 bases clipped from V and 5 bases from J, the junction kept 7 bases outside the gene matches. In DNA, the CDR3 is TGCGCCAGCAGCTTGGGCAGAACTAGCGGAAACAATGAGCAGTTCTTC. Translating it yields CASSLGRTSGNNEQFF.

The V call is TRBV20-1, the J call TRBJ2-5; 11 positions match TRBD2. The CDR3 length is 14 residues. The J segment lost 5 bases and the V segment lost 5 bases, leaving 7 bases of the junction unmatched. CDR1 is DFQATT and CDR2 is SNEGSKA in the germline V gene (reference sequence). CDR3 sequence reads: CSAPLTSGIETQYF. CDR3 in DNA: TGCAGTGCTCCTTTGACTAGCGGGATTGAGACCCAGTACTTC.

This rearrangement joins TRBV7-7 to TRBJ1-1, with D possibly TRBD1 on 6 matching bases. This CDR3 has 13 amino acids. Trimming took 4 bases from V and 6 from J, leaving 12 bases between them. Germline values: CDR1 SSHAT, CDR2 FNYEAQ (reference sequence). CDR3 sequence: CASSSRKGAEAFF. CDR3 coding DNA: TGTGCCAGCAGCTCTCGGAAGGGGGCTGAAGCTTTCTTT.

There are a few counts of this clonotype. The rearrangement links TRBV5-6 to TRBJ2-7, with 8 bases matching TRBD2. CDR1 and CDR2 from the germline V gene are SGHDT and YYEEEE. The J segment lost 1 base and the V segment lost 1 base, leaving 10 bases of the junction unmatched. The length of the CDR3 is 17 residues. CDR3 in DNA: TGTGCCAGCAGCTTGTTCAATCAGCGGGAGTTATCCTACGAGCAGTACTTC. Its translation: CASSLFNQRELSYEQYF.

The chain links TRBV9 to TRBJ2-1; TRBD2 matches 8 bases. The CDR3 covers 15 residues. The germline CDR1 and CDR2 sequences are SGDLS and YYNGEE. Trimming at V came to 6 bases and at J to 6 bases, leaving 11 bases not matched to a gene. CDR3: CASTPGGRASNEQFF. As DNA, the CDR3 is TGTGCCAGCACCCCGGGGGGGAGGGCTTCCAATGAGCAGTTCTTC.

On this clonotype itself: A junction boundary mismatches the germline segment, possibly from a read error. The chain uses TRBV27 and TRBJ1-4; 7 bases agree with TRBD1. Germline-derived CDR1 and CDR2 are MNHEY and SMNVEV (reference sequence). There are 16 residues in the CDR3. CDR3 DNA sequence: TGTGCCGGCAGACCAATTACGGGACAGAAGAATGAAAAACTGTTTTTT. Translation gives CAGRPITGQKNEKLFF.

The J gene is TRBJ1-5, the V gene TRBV27; TRBD1 matches 7 bases. V trimming: 6 bases; J trimming: 2 bases; junction bases outside the gene matches: 10. The CDR3 runs to 16 residues. The germline V gene has CDR1 MNHEY and CDR2 SMNVEV (reference sequence). The CDR3: CASSTLGQARNQPQHF. In DNA, the CDR3 is TGTGCCAGCAGCACTCTCGGACAGGCTCGCAATCAGCCCCAGCATTTT.

This chain uses TRBV18 with TRBJ2-3, with D possibly matching TRBD1 (6 bases). The germline CDR1 and CDR2 sequences are KGHSH and LQKENI. The CDR3 extends over 16 amino acids. V lost 1 base to trimming and J lost 2 bases, with 13 bases between them. In DNA, the CDR3 is TGTGCCAGCTCACCACTGGACAGAAACCCCACAGATACGCAGTATTTT. This codes for CASSPLDRNPTDTQYF.

Details on this clonotype: A junction boundary mismatches the germline segment, possibly from a read error. The chain combines TRBV20-1 with TRBJ2-3; the D gene could be TRBD1 or TRBD2 (5 bases each). Germline assignment: CDR1 DFQATT and CDR2 SNEGSKA (reference sequence). This CDR3 has 15 amino acids. CDR3 in DNA: TGCAGTGCTAGTCCAACTTCTAGCAACACAGGTACGCAGTATTTT. Protein sequence: CSASPTSSNTGTQYF.

The V call is TRBV20-1, the J call TRBJ2-5; D is possibly TRBD1 (6 bases). V was pared by 5 bases and J by 5 bases, with 15 bases between. The length of the CDR3 is 13 residues. Per the germline V gene, CDR1 is DFQATT and CDR2 is SNEGSKA (reference sequence). This CDR3 reads CSASRTGLETQYF. DNA of the CDR3: TGCAGTGCTTCTCGAACAGGGTTGGAGACCCAGTACTTC.

With regard to this clonotype: A junction end diverges from the germline sequence, so it may reflect a read error. This chain joins TRBV12-3 or TRBV12-4 and TRBJ2-5; no clear D gene. This CDR3 has 13 residues. CDR3 protein: CASSLAGQETQDF. As DNA, the CDR3 is TGTGCCAGCAGTTTAGCAGGCCAAGAGACCCAGGACTTC.

V usage is TRBV4-1 and J usage is TRBJ1-2, with D possibly being TRBD1 (5 bases). The CDR3 runs to 15 residues. CDR1 MGHRA and CDR2 YSYEKL come from the germline V gene. V was shortened by 3 bases and J by 4 bases, with 15 bases between the two germline ends. The CDR3: CASSQSEGFGYGYTF. The CDR3 nucleotides are TGCGCCAGCAGCCAGAGTGAGGGGTTTGGCTATGGCTACACCTTC.

J is TRBJ2-3 and V is TRBV4-1; D uncertain. Germline V lookup: CDR1 MGHRA, CDR2 YSYEKL. The length of the CDR3 is 15 residues. V lost 7 bases to trimming and J lost 1 base, with 15 bases between them. This chain's CDR3 is CASTFIGRGTDTQYF. CDR3 coding DNA: TGCGCCAGCACCTTTATCGGACGGGGCACAGATACGCAGTATTTT.

This clonotype was found many times. V and J are TRBV27 and TRBJ2-5; the D is unclear. This CDR3 is 14 amino acids long. The V end lost 4 bases, the J end lost 5 bases, and 14 bases lay between the germline ends. Germline CDR1 reads MNHEY; CDR2 reads SMNVEV (reference sequence). The CDR3 nucleotides read TGTGCCAGCAGTTCTCTAAGGGTAGAGGAGACCCAGTACTTC. This encodes CASSSLRVEETQYF.

This clonotype was seen more than once but under ten times. The chain links TRBV20-1 to TRBJ1-2; D is perhaps TRBD1 (5 bases). CDR3 length: 12 amino acids. Germline V CDR1 and CDR2: DFQATT, SNEGSKA (reference sequence). Between the trimmed V and J ends, which lost 6 bases and 13 bases, there was a span of 21 bases. The CDR3 sequence: CSANNPGRLVTF. The CDR3 nucleotides read TGCAGTGCAAACAATCCGGGACGCCTCGTCACCTTC.

The rearrangement links TRBV7-3 to TRBJ2-7, with D perhaps matching TRBD2 (5 bases). The CDR3 length is 14 residues. V lost 8 bases to trimming and J lost 0 bases, with 14 bases between them. The germline CDR1 and CDR2 sequences are SGHTA and FQGTGA. The CDR3 is CASATSAGSYEQYF. The CDR3 bases are TGTGCCAGCGCCACTAGTGCGGGCTCCTACGAGCAGTACTTC.

This chain's CDR3 is CASSRRGAADEQFF. Written as DNA, the CDR3 is TGTGCCAGCAGCCGCCGGGGGGCGGCCGATGAGCAGTTCTTC. The chain couples TRBV3-1 to TRBJ2-1; D is possibly TRBD2 (7 bases). The CDR3 spans 14 residues. Between the trimmed V and J ends, which lost 4 bases and 8 bases, there was a span of 15 bases. CDR1 is LGHDT, CDR2 YNNKEL, per germline (reference sequence).

V is TRBV20-1 and J is TRBJ1-2; D is unresolved. The CDR3 spans 13 residues. The V end was cut by 6 bases, the J end by 0 bases, with 11 bases between. CDR1 and CDR2 (germline): DFQATT, SNEGSKA (reference sequence). Written as DNA, the CDR3 is TGCAGTGCAAATCCAGGAGCTAACTATGGCTACACCTTC. Its translation is CSANPGANYGYTF.

This clonotype was recorded a few times. The rearrangement uses TRBV7-9 and TRBJ2-5; 12 bases are a match to TRBD2. From germline, CDR1 is SEHNR and CDR2 FQNEAQ (reference sequence). This CDR3 has 14 residues. CDR3 DNA sequence: TGTGCAAGCGAGACTAGCGGGGGTCACGAGACCCAGTACTTC. Translation gives CASETSGGHETQYF.

This rearrangement joins TRBV15 to TRBJ1-4; D is undetermined. This CDR3 has 16 amino acids. CDR1 is LNHNV, CDR2 YYDKDF, per germline (reference sequence). Trimming stripped 0 bases from V and 1 base from J, with 9 bases between. CDR3 sequence reads: CATSRDLGITNEKLFF. The CDR3 DNA reads TGTGCCACCAGCAGAGATTTGGGCATAACTAATGAAAAACTGTTTTTT. Drawing the rest from reference TRBV15 and TRBJ1-4, the complete variable domain is DAMVIQNPRYQVTQFGKPVTLSCSQTLNHNVMYWYQQKSSQAPKLLFHYYDKDFNNEADTPDNFQSRRPNTSFCFLDIRSPGLGDTAMYLCATSRDLGITNEKLFFGSGTQLSVL.